This section outlines one T cell receptor (beta chain) sequence together with its context. This specimen belongs to a study of blood T cell repertoires in COVID-19. The assay was immunoSEQ multiplex PCR, and TCRdb's table has in-frame clones only and misses some. The table lists 400,000 or so clones, 80% to 90% of them singletons, with approximately 0.92% in the top ten. The sequenced sample consisted of peripheral blood. This TCR came from a man younger than 35 with COVID-19, enrolled during active disease.

The CDR3 bases are TGTGCCAGCAGCTCCCCCCGGCGGGGCGAGAACTACGAGCAGTACTTC. Residues: CASSSPRRGENYEQYF. The V call is TRBV7-9, the J call TRBJ2-7, with D perhaps TRBD2 (6 bases). From germline, CDR1 is SEHNR and CDR2 FQNEAQ (reference sequence). The V end lost 4 bases, the J end lost 3 bases, and 19 bases lay between the germline ends. The CDR3 has 16 amino acids.